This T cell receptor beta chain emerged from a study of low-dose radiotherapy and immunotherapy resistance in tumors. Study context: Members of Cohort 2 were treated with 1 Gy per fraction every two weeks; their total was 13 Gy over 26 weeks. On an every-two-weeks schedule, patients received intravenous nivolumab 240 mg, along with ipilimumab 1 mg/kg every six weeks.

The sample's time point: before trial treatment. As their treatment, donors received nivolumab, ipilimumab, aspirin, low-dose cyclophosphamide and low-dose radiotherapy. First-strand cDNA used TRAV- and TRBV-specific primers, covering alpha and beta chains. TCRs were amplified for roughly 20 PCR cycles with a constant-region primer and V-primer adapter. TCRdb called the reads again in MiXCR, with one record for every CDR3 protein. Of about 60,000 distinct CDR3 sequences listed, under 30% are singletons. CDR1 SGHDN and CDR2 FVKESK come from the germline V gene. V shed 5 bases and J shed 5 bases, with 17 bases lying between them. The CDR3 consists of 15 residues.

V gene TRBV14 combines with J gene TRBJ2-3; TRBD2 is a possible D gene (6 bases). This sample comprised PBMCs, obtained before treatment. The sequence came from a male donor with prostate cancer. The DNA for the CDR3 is TGTGCCAGCAGCAAGGGGAGGTCCTGGGAAGATACGCAGTATTTT. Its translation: CASSKGRSWEDTQYF.